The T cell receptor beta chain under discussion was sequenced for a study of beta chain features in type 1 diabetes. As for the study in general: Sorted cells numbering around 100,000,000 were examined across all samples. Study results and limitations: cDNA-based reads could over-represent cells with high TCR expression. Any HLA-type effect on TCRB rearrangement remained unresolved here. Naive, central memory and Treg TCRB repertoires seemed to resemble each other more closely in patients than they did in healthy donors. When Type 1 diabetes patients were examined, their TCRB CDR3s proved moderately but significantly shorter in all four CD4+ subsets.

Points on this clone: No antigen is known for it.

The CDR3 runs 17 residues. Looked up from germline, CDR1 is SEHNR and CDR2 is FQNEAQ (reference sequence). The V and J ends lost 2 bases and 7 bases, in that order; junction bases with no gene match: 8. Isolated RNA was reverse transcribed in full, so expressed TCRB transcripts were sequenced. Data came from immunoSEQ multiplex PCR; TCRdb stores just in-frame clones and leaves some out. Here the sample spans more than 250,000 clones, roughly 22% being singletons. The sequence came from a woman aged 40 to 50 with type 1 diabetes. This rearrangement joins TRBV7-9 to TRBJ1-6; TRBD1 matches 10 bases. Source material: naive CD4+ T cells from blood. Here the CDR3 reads CASSLFRDRGLNSPLHF. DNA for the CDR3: TGTGCCAGCAGCTTATTCCGGGACAGGGGTCTAAATTCACCCCTCCACTTT. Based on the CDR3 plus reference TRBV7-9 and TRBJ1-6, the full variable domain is DTGVSQNPRHKITKRGQNVTFRCDPISEHNRLYWYRQTLGQGPEFLTYFQNEAQLEKSRLLSDRFSAERPKGSFSTLEIQRTEQGDSAMYLCASSLFRDRGLNSPLHFGNGTRLTVT.